This TCR beta chain was identified during a study of shared clonotypes between healthy human individuals. General observations from the study: Generation of non-shared clonotypes was less probable than generation of clonotypes shared by all four donors. Larger richness was generally estimated for naive than memory subsets.

Germline CDR1 MDHEN, CDR2 SYDVKM. This CDR3 contains 14 residues. Profiling relied on immunoSEQ multiplex PCR, and the TCRdb table lists in-frame clones only, not all of them. The top ten clones hold 0.065% to 0.07% of a sample with under 200,000 clones, roughly 93% of them seen once. Concerning this clone itself: Its antigen is still unknown.

The chain links TRBV28 to TRBJ2-5; 7 bases fit TRBD1. The J call may be faulty, since TRBJ2-7 better matches the DNA end. Source material: naive CD4+ T cells sorted from blood. Indicated subset: CD45RA+ positively selected. The receptor was isolated from a woman in her 30s in good health. Here the CDR3 reads CASSLIQGNDEQYF. The CDR3 nucleotides are TGTGCCAGCAGTTTAATACAGGGGAACGACGAGCAGTACTTC.